Following are 23 T cell receptor beta chains from one sample sequenced in a study of blood T cell repertoires in COVID-19. Using immunoSEQ multiplex PCR, the repertoire was profiled, and TCRdb retains in-frame clones only, with some absent. Among roughly 250,000 clones, approximately 84% were seen once, and the ten largest hold around 0.98%. Sequencing was done on a sample of peripheral blood. The origin of the receptors is a man between 40 and 49 years old with acute or convalescent COVID-19.

V and J are TRBV3-1 (or the pseudogene TRBV3-2) and TRBJ1-2; possibly TRBD1 for D (5 bases). The CDR3 has 14 residues. The germline gives CDR1 LGHDT, CDR2 YNNKEL (reference sequence). The germline V and J ends were trimmed by 1 base and 6 bases, with 12 bases remaining between them. Here the CDR3 reads CASSQVDSGHGYTF. The DNA of the CDR3 is TGTGCCAGCAGCCAAGTCGACAGCGGGCATGGCTACACCTTC.

V and J are TRBV5-1 and TRBJ1-2, with TRBD1 matching over 12 bases. The CDR3 loop spans 14 amino acids. V was clipped by 4 bases and J by 7 bases; unmatched bases: 5. In germline, CDR1 is SGHRS, CDR2 YFSETQ. The CDR3 loop reads CASSPRDRGLGYTF. Written as DNA, the CDR3 is TGCGCCAGCAGCCCGAGGGACAGGGGGCTTGGCTACACCTTC.

The CDR3 protein is CASSARERRETQYF. CDR3 DNA sequence: TGTGCCAGCAGCGCCCGGGAAAGAAGGGAGACCCAGTACTTC. The V and J genes are TRBV9 and TRBJ2-5; maybe TRBD2 (5 bases). V lost 3 bases and J lost 5, with 14 bases in between. CDR1 SGDLS and CDR2 YYNGEE come from the germline V gene. The CDR3 loop spans 14 amino acids.

The rearrangement uses TRBV6-1 and TRBJ1-1, with TRBD1 matching 8 bases. The CDR3 consists of 13 residues. The germline V gene encodes CDR1 MNHNS and CDR2 SASEGT. V shed 3 bases, J shed 5 bases, and the junction held 2 bases outside the gene matches. The CDR3 coding sequence is TGTGCCAGCAGTGACAGGGGGCGAACTGAAGCTTTCTTT. Its protein product is CASSDRGRTEAFF.

This chain joins TRBV6-5 and TRBJ1-2; perhaps TRBD1 as D (5 bases). Per germline, CDR1 MNHEY and CDR2 SVGAGI. V was shortened by 0 bases and J by 1 base, with 12 bases between the two germline ends. This CDR3 spans 16 amino acids. CDR3 coding DNA: TGTGCCAGCAGTTACTCTGGGACTGACTTTAACTATGGCTACACCTTC. This encodes CASSYSGTDFNYGYTF.

Only a few counts were recorded for this clone. The genes are TRBV7-9 and TRBJ1-1; D remains unclear. Trimming stripped 5 bases from V and 8 bases from J, with 24 bases between. Per the germline V gene, CDR1 is SEHNR and CDR2 is FQNEAQ (reference sequence). The CDR3 has 16 residues. CDR3 in DNA: TGTGCCAGCAGCCCTTTTCTCGGTGTGACTCGCTGGGAAGCTTTCTTT. This gives the protein CASSPFLGVTRWEAFF.

This rearrangement joins TRBV10-3 to TRBJ2-7; tentative D call: TRBD2 (6 bases). V lost 5 bases to trimming and J lost 6 bases, with 14 bases between them. The germline V gene has CDR1 ENHRY and CDR2 SYGVKD. The CDR3 extends over 13 amino acids. The CDR3 coding sequence is TGTGCCATCAGTTATCCGGGTAGCGGCGAGCAGTACTTC. Residues: CAISYPGSGEQYF.

The V call is TRBV30, the J call TRBJ1-1; TRBD1 matches 7 bases. CDR3 length: 13 residues. Germline lookup yields CDR1 GTSNPN and CDR2 SVGIG (reference sequence). Germline trimming cut 3 bases from V and 5 bases from J; bases unmatched to any gene: 6. In DNA, the CDR3 is TGTGCCTGGAGAACTGACAGGGCAACTGAAGCTTTCTTT. Encoded protein: CAWRTDRATEAFF.

This clone has just a few counts. The rearrangement uses TRBV10-2 and TRBJ2-3; D is uncertain. V lost 3 bases and J lost 6, with 7 bases in between. Germline V gene lookup returns CDR1 WSHSY and CDR2 SAAADI. This CDR3 has 12 amino acids. DNA for the CDR3: TGCGCCAGCAGTGACCCTGTCGATACGCAGTATTTT. This codes for CASSDPVDTQYF.

This chain connects TRBV7-9 to TRBJ1-2, with D unresolved. This CDR3 spans 14 amino acids. CDR1 and CDR2 from the germline V gene are SEHNR and FQNEAQ (reference sequence). V was shortened by 5 bases and J by 6 bases, with 16 bases between the two germline ends. CDR3 DNA: TGTGCCAGCAGCGAGTCGGGGAAGATGGATGGCTACACCTTC. This sequence encodes CASSESGKMDGYTF.

V and J are TRBV7-2 and TRBJ2-1; 8 bases line up with TRBD2. Germline loops: CDR1 SGHTA, CDR2 FQGNSA. The CDR3 is made up of 17 amino acids. The V and J ends lost 0 bases and 6 bases, in that order; junction bases with no gene match: 10. As DNA, the CDR3 is TGTGCCAGCAGCTTAGCCCGGGGACTAGGTGGGGGCAATGAGCAGTTCTTC. Its protein is CASSLARGLGGGNEQFF.

V usage is TRBV7-8 and J usage is TRBJ2-3; the match to TRBD2 covers 9 bases. The CDR3 contains 16 residues. After removal of 5 bases from V and 3 bases from J, the junction contained 9 bases not matched to a gene. The germline gives CDR1 SGHVS, CDR2 FQNEAQ. The CDR3 sequence is CASSLYGGGVTDTQYF. The DNA for the CDR3 is TGTGCCAGCAGCCTTTACGGCGGGGGGGTAACAGATACGCAGTATTTT.

The chain recombines TRBV7-9 with TRBJ2-7, with D perhaps TRBD1 (6 bases). The CDR3 totals 14 residues. V shed 4 bases and J shed 1 base, with 11 bases lying between them. CDR1 and CDR2 from the germline V gene are SEHNR and FQNEAQ (reference sequence). The CDR3 reads CASSSTGQSYEQYF. DNA of the CDR3: TGTGCCAGCAGCTCCACCGGACAGTCCTACGAGCAGTACTTC.

This clone was observed a few times. This chain joins TRBV7-8 and TRBJ2-1; 8 nucleotides match TRBD2. J was trimmed by 4 bases and V by 8 bases; bases with no gene match: 4. Germline V lookup: CDR1 SGHVS, CDR2 FQNEAQ. The length of the CDR3 is 13 residues. CDR3 sequence reads: CASGAGGYNEQFF. Here the CDR3 DNA reads TGTGCCAGCGGGGCGGGGGGATACAATGAGCAGTTCTTC.

This clone was seen only a few times. The chain couples TRBV5-1 to TRBJ2-5; 8 nucleotides align to TRBD1. Unmatched junction bases numbered 7, after V lost 2 bases and J lost 4 bases. This CDR3 comprises 15 residues. Germline V gene data show CDR1 as SGHRS and CDR2 as YFSETQ. The CDR3 region has the DNA TGCGCCAGCAGCTTCAACACAGGGGGTGGAGAGACCCAGTACTTC. Amino acid sequence: CASSFNTGGGETQYF.

V usage is TRBV13 and J usage is TRBJ2-5; D might be TRBD2 (5 bases). The CDR3 runs 15 residues. The ends were cut back, 4 bases at V and 5 bases at J, with 17 bases in the middle. Germline V CDR1 and CDR2: PRHDT, FYEKMQ (reference sequence). The CDR3 reads CASSSKSGIRETQYF. The DNA for the CDR3 is TGTGCCAGCAGCTCGAAATCGGGGATTAGGGAGACCCAGTACTTC.

CDR3 residues: CASSYSSQGLNTEAFF. CDR3 nucleotide sequence: TGTGCCAGCAGTTACTCGAGTCAGGGTTTGAACACTGAAGCTTTCTTT. The rearrangement joins TRBV6-5 to TRBJ1-1, with TRBD1 as a possible D gene (5 bases). Germline loops: CDR1 MNHEY, CDR2 SVGAGI. The CDR3 sequence is 16 residues long. V was clipped by 0 bases and J by 0 bases, with 11 bases between them.

J is TRBJ2-1 and V is TRBV5-4; no firm D call. Germline V gene data show CDR1 as SGHNT and CDR2 as YYREEE (reference sequence). V was cut by 5 bases and J by 2 bases, with 5 bases left in between. CDR3 size: 12 residues. CDR3 sequence: CASSYTYNEQFF. The CDR3 DNA is TGTGCCAGCAGTTATACCTACAATGAGCAGTTCTTC.

The chain couples TRBV11-3 to TRBJ2-3; weak D call: TRBD2 (6 bases). Germline V gives CDR1 SGHNT, CDR2 YENEEA. V shed 1 base and J shed 5 bases, with 13 bases lying between them. This CDR3 is built from 15 residues. CDR3 in amino acids: CASSLGSVEGDTQYF. The CDR3 coding sequence is TGTGCCAGCAGCTTAGGGTCGGTGGAGGGAGATACGCAGTATTTT.

This clone has a single count. The chain carries TRBV28 and TRBJ2-2; the D is unclear. CDR1 is MDHEN, CDR2 SYDVKM, per germline. Trimming cost V 6 bases and J 0 bases, with 5 bases left between them. CDR3 length equals 13 residues. In DNA, the CDR3 is TGTGCCAGCAGCGAGACGAACACCGGGGAGCTGTTTTTT. Amino acid sequence: CASSETNTGELFF.

The gene calls are TRBV7-2 and TRBJ2-7; D gene uncertain. Germline CDR1 reads SGHTA; CDR2 reads FQGNSA. CDR3 size: 13 residues. V shed 4 bases and J shed 3 bases, with 10 bases lying between them. CDR3 in DNA: TGTGCCAGCAGCTACGGGTCCCTCTACGAGCAGTACTTC. Protein sequence: CASSYGSLYEQYF.

The CDR3 nucleotides read TGTGCCAGCAGTGTGCGGCGGGGGGGCTCCTACGAGCAGTACTTC. Its translation is CASSVRRGGSYEQYF. The gene calls are TRBV2 and TRBJ2-7; TRBD2 aligns across 9 bases. The length of the CDR3 is 15 residues. The V segment lost 4 bases and the J segment 0 bases; nucleotides outside the gene matches: 4. CDR1 is SNHLY, CDR2 FYNNEI, per germline.

The chain uses TRBV11-2 and TRBJ2-7, with a weak D call TRBD1 (6 bases). The CDR3 is 18 residues long. Germline V gene data show CDR1 as SGHAT and CDR2 as FQNNGV. V was pared by 2 bases and J by 4 bases, with 24 bases between. CDR3 protein: CASSLKPSNTGKVYEQYF. As DNA, the CDR3 is TGTGCCAGCAGCTTAAAACCGTCCAATACAGGGAAAGTGTACGAGCAGTACTTC.